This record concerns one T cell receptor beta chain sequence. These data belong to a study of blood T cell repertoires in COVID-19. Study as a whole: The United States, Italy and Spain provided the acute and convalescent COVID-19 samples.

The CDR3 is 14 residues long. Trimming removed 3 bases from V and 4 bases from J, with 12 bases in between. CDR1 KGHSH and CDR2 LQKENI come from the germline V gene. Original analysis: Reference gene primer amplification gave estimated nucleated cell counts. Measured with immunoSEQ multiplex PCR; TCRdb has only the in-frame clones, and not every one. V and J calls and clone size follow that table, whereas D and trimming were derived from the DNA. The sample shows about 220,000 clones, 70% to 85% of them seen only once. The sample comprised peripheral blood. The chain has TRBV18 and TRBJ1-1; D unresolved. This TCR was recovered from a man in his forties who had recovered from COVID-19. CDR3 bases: TGTGCCAGCTCACCCGGCCAACGGAGCACTGAAGCTTTCTTT. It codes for CASSPGQRSTEAFF.